This TCR beta chain was sequenced in a study of blood T cell repertoires in COVID-19. As processed by the authors: Nucleated cell counts were estimated from reference gene primer amplification. Method: immunoSEQ multiplex PCR; TCRdb's copy keeps in-frame clones and lacks some. V, J and clone size derive from that table, while D and trimming were established from the DNA sequence. The table records nearly 110,000 clones, 88% of them present only once. The CDR3 covers 13 residues. CDR1 is LNHDA and CDR2 is SQIVND in the germline V gene (reference sequence). Trimming stripped 4 bases from V and 8 bases from J, with 14 bases between.

This chain joins TRBV19 and TRBJ1-1; D might be TRBD1 (6 bases). The TCR was taken from a man over 45 with active or convalescent COVID-19. Sequencing was done on a sample of peripheral blood. CDR3: CASSTTGKGEAFF. The CDR3 DNA follows: TGTGCCAGTAGTACAACAGGGAAGGGCGAAGCTTTCTTT.